A single sample gave rise to the 28 T cell receptor beta chains below, sequenced in a study of blood T cell repertoires in COVID-19 (dated by TCRdb to about 2020). Libraries were built with the immunoSEQ multiplex PCR assay. As stored in TCRdb, this immuneACCESS dataset retains in-frame rearrangements with V and J assigned. A fraction of the clones does not appear; measured against another copy, unresolved V genes explain less than half of the discrepancy, and the remainder lacks a known reason. A total of around 80,000 clones appear in this sample, 83% of them only once. 25% to 30% of the sample lies in the top ten. Sequencing was performed on peripheral blood. The receptors stem from an elderly woman with acute or convalescent COVID-19.

The V gene is TRBV19, the J gene TRBJ1-5; unclear D gene. Germline lookup yields CDR1 LNHDA and CDR2 SQIVND (reference sequence). V was trimmed by 5 bases and J by 3 bases, leaving 14 bases between them. There are 15 residues in the CDR3. For the CDR3, the DNA is TGTGCCAGTAGTCCAAGGAGGGATTACAATCAGCCCCAGCATTTT. Translated, it gives CASSPRRDYNQPQHF.

CDR3 in amino acids: CASSRDGTSQETQYF. The DNA of the CDR3 is TGTGCCAGCAGCCGCGACGGGACATCACAAGAGACCCAGTACTTC. This chain links TRBV7-2 with TRBJ2-5, with D possibly being TRBD1 (6 bases). The CDR3 covers 15 residues. V shed 5 bases and J shed 2 bases, with 15 bases lying between them. Germline V CDR1 and CDR2: SGHTA, FQGNSA.

This clone has more than one count but fewer than ten. The rearrangement links TRBV7-2 to TRBJ2-1, with 11 bases that match TRBD2. From germline, CDR1 is SGHTA and CDR2 FQGNSA. After removal of 3 bases from V and 7 bases from J, the junction contained 5 bases not matched to a gene. This CDR3 is built from 15 residues. In DNA, the CDR3 is TGTGCCAGCAGCTTCGTAGCGGGAGGGGGAAATGAGCAGTTCTTC. Amino acid sequence: CASSFVAGGGNEQFF.

This clone was recorded many times. The CDR3 is CASSQGLPGQGSYNEQFF. CDR3 nucleotides: TGTGCCAGCAGCCAGGGCCTCCCGGGACAGGGGAGCTACAATGAGCAGTTCTTC. The chain carries TRBV3-1 (or the pseudogene TRBV3-2) and TRBJ2-1, with TRBD1 identical over 10 bases. Germline loops: CDR1 LGHDT, CDR2 YNNKEL (reference sequence). The CDR3 totals 18 residues. The ends lost 3 bases at V and 3 bases at J; junction bases unmatched: 11.

The V and J genes are TRBV20-1 and TRBJ2-5; D uncertain. The CDR3 is made up of 11 amino acids. Germline CDR1 and CDR2: DFQATT and SNEGSKA (reference sequence). The V end was cut by 6 bases, the J end by 1 base, with 6 bases between. This chain's CDR3 is CSASFQETQYF. For the CDR3, the DNA is TGCAGTGCATCCTTCCAAGAGACCCAGTACTTC.

The chain has TRBV6-5 and TRBJ2-7; 10 bases match TRBD2. Germline CDR1 reads MNHEY; CDR2 reads SVGAGI. The length of the CDR3 is 16 residues. V trimming: 0 bases; J trimming: 5 bases; junction bases outside the gene matches: 7. CDR3 DNA sequence: TGTGCCAGCAGTTACTCGATTAGCGGGAGGACCCACGAGCAGTACTTC. This translates into CASSYSISGRTHEQYF.

This clone was found a few times. V usage is TRBV28 and J usage is TRBJ1-1; D gene unclear. Per germline, CDR1 MDHEN and CDR2 SYDVKM. This CDR3 has 14 residues. V shed 2 bases and J shed 4 bases, with 11 bases lying between them. The CDR3 bases are TGTGCCAGCAGTTTAGGAGTTTCGTTCACTGAAGCTTTCTTT. Residues: CASSLGVSFTEAFF.

This clone was detected once. V usage is TRBV5-1 and J usage is TRBJ1-6; D is ambiguous. This CDR3 contains 15 residues. Trimming cost V 1 base and J 5 bases, with 10 bases left between them. Looked up from germline, CDR1 is SGHRS and CDR2 is YFSETQ. CDR3 sequence (DNA): TGCGCCAGCAGCTTGCTGGGAGAGGATAATTCACCCCTCCACTTT. It specifies CASSLLGEDNSPLHF.

The V and J genes are TRBV29-1 and TRBJ2-5, with TRBD2 matching 8 bases. The ends lost 7 bases at V and 5 bases at J; junction bases unmatched: 6. Looked up from germline, CDR1 is SQVTM and CDR2 is ANQGSEA. This CDR3 is 12 amino acids long. The CDR3 DNA follows: TGCAGCGCCAGAGCGGGAGATGAGACCCAGTACTTC. It specifies CSARAGDETQYF.

V is TRBV30 and J is TRBJ2-7; D possibly corresponds to TRBD2 (6 bases). The V gene lost 2 bases and the J gene lost 3 bases, with 17 bases spanning the gap. The CDR3 is 15 amino acids. Germline lookup yields CDR1 GTSNPN and CDR2 SVGIG (reference sequence). CDR3 region: CAWSYPRGAGYEQYF. The CDR3 DNA sequence: TGTGCCTGGAGTTATCCCCGCGGGGCCGGCTACGAGCAGTACTTC.

The chain is built from TRBV30 and TRBJ1-2, with 11 bases lining up with TRBD1. Trimming removed 2 bases from V and 4 bases from J; junction bases left unmatched: 3. Germline loops: CDR1 GTSNPN, CDR2 SVGIG (reference sequence). This CDR3 region has 14 residues. As DNA, the CDR3 is TGTGCCTGGAGTATCGGGACAGGGGGCTATGGCTACACCTTC. Protein sequence: CAWSIGTGGYGYTF. Full variable domain (outside the CDR3, taken from reference TRBV30 and TRBJ1-2): SQTIHQWPATLVQPVGSPLSLECTVEGTSNPNLYWYRQAAGRGLQLLFYSVGIGQISSEVPQNLSASRPQDRQFILSSKKLLLSDSGFYLCAWSIGTGGYGYTFGSGTRLTVV.

This sequence joins TRBV10-1 and TRBJ2-7; no definite D call. CDR1 WNHNN and CDR2 SYGVQD come from the germline V gene (reference sequence). V lost 2 bases to trimming and J lost 8 bases, with 13 bases between them. There are 13 residues in the CDR3. CDR3 coding DNA: TGCGCCAGCAGTGAGAGTCTCTCCACTCAGCAGTACTTC. Protein: CASSESLSTQQYF.

The chain employs TRBV7-9 and TRBJ2-1, with a tentative D call TRBD2 (6 bases). This CDR3 has 14 residues. Germline assignment: CDR1 SEHNR and CDR2 FQNEAQ (reference sequence). The germline V and J ends were trimmed by 1 base and 12 bases, with 16 bases remaining between them. The CDR3 protein is CASSLGATGEAQFF. In nucleotides, the CDR3 is TGTGCCAGCAGCTTAGGGGCGACGGGAGAGGCGCAGTTCTTC.

V and J are TRBV7-9 and TRBJ2-3; D not resolved. This CDR3 is 13 amino acids long. Germline V gene sequence: CDR1 SEHNR, CDR2 FQNEAQ (reference sequence). Trimming took off 5 bases at V and 2 bases at J, with 8 bases between the two ends. CDR3 in DNA: TGTGCCAGCAGCCCACCAGTCACAGATACGCAGTATTTT. Its translation is CASSPPVTDTQYF.

In its sample, this clone was seen once. This chain links TRBV6-5 with TRBJ2-7, with 10 nucleotides matching TRBD1. Trimming at V came to 6 bases and at J to 5 bases, leaving 4 bases not matched to a gene. Germline lookup yields CDR1 MNHEY and CDR2 SVGAGI. The CDR3 consists of 13 residues. This CDR3 is CASRETGGHEQYF. CDR3 DNA: TGTGCCAGCAGAGAGACAGGGGGCCACGAGCAGTACTTC.

This clone was seen just once. The chain has TRBV3-1 (or the pseudogene TRBV3-2) and TRBJ2-3; 7 bases align to TRBD1. The CDR3 sequence is 15 residues long. Germline assignment: CDR1 LGHDT and CDR2 YNNKEL (reference sequence). V lost 1 base and J lost 7; bases outside the gene matches: 8. CDR3 DNA sequence: TGTGCCAGCAGCCAAGTCCCGGGACAGAGAAATACGCAGTATTTT. Its translation is CASSQVPGQRNTQYF.

Concerning this clone itself: Sequence at one end of the junction differs from germline and may be a read error. The CDR3 DNA reads TGTGCCAGTAGTTTACAGGGAAGGGGTACTGAAGTTTTCTTT. Translated: CASSLQGRGTEVFF. This chain connects TRBV19 to TRBJ1-1, with D perhaps TRBD1 (6 bases). CDR1 is LNHDA and CDR2 is SQIVND in the germline V gene (reference sequence). CDR3 length: 14 amino acids.

J is TRBJ1-5 and V is TRBV5-1; 10 nucleotides line up with TRBD1. Germline V gene lookup returns CDR1 SGHRS and CDR2 YFSETQ. The CDR3 contains 16 residues. J gave up 6 bases and V 2 bases, and 8 bases lay outside the gene matches. The CDR3 DNA reads TGCGCCAGCAGCTTTTTGGGACAGGGGTCGGGTCAGCCCCAGCATTTT. Protein: CASSFLGQGSGQPQHF. The full variable domain, completed using reference TRBV5-1 and TRBJ1-5, is KAGVTQTPRYLIKTRGQQVTLSCSPISGHRSVSWYQQTPGQGLQFLFEYFSETQRNKGNFPGRFSGRQFSNSRSEMNVSTLELGDSALYLCASSFLGQGSGQPQHFGDGTRLSIL.

The V gene is TRBV6-5, the J gene TRBJ2-7; 11 bases match TRBD2. With 6 bases clipped from V and 1 base from J, the junction kept 2 bases outside the gene matches. Germline V gene lookup returns CDR1 MNHEY and CDR2 SVGAGI. The CDR3 runs to 14 residues. The CDR3 spells CASRGTSGSYEQYF. The CDR3 DNA follows: TGTGCCAGCAGAGGGACTAGCGGTTCCTACGAGCAGTACTTC.

The V call is TRBV7-9, the J call TRBJ1-2; D gene ambiguous. Germline V gives CDR1 SEHNR, CDR2 FQNEAQ (reference sequence). The CDR3 runs to 13 residues. The ends were cut back, 2 bases at V and 2 bases at J, with 6 bases in the middle. The DNA of the CDR3 is TGTGCCAGCAGCTTACCGGGAAACTATGGCTACACCTTC. It codes for CASSLPGNYGYTF.

This clone showed up just a few times. This chain links TRBV5-4 with TRBJ2-2, with D unresolved. The CDR3 covers 13 residues. V gave up 6 bases and J gave up 0 bases, with 6 bases separating them. Germline assignment: CDR1 SGHNT and CDR2 YYREEE (reference sequence). For the CDR3, the DNA is TGTGCCAGCACTCCAGCGAACACCGGGGAGCTGTTTTTT. Encoded protein: CASTPANTGELFF.

The rearrangement uses TRBV6-1 and TRBJ2-7; 13 nucleotides match TRBD2. The ends lost 1 base at V and 0 bases at J; junction bases unmatched: 3. The CDR3 is made up of 17 amino acids. The germline V gene encodes CDR1 MNHNS and CDR2 SASEGT. The CDR3 region has the DNA TGTGCCAGCAGTGAAGGGACTAGCGGGAGTACCTCCTACGAGCAGTACTTC. It translates to CASSEGTSGSTSYEQYF.

The rearrangement uses TRBV12-3 or TRBV12-4 and TRBJ1-1, with unresolved D. This CDR3 region has 13 residues. V was shortened by 0 bases and J by 3 bases, with 5 bases between the two germline ends. CDR3 loop: CASSLAADTEAFF. DNA for the CDR3: TGTGCCAGCAGTTTAGCGGCAGACACTGAAGCTTTCTTT.

The chain is built from TRBV30 and TRBJ2-5, with 8 positions matching TRBD2. The CDR3 is 14 amino acids. J lost 5 bases, V lost 3 bases, and 8 bases had no gene match. Germline CDR1 and CDR2: GTSNPN and SVGIG (reference sequence). CDR3 sequence (DNA): TGTGCCTGGAGCCCCCCGACTAGCGAGGAGACCCAGTACTTC. This gives the protein CAWSPPTSEETQYF. Full variable domain (remainder filled in from reference TRBV30 and TRBJ2-5): SQTIHQWPATLVQPVGSPLSLECTVEGTSNPNLYWYRQAAGRGLQLLFYSVGIGQISSEVPQNLSASRPQDRQFILSSKKLLLSDSGFYLCAWSPPTSEETQYFGPGTRLLVL.

The chain carries TRBV6-2 or TRBV6-3 and TRBJ2-7; 10 nucleotides line up with TRBD2. CDR3 length: 13 amino acids. Looked up from germline, CDR1 is MNHEY and CDR2 is SVGEGT. The V segment lost 6 bases and the J segment 3 bases; nucleotides outside the gene matches: 2. The CDR3 sequence: CASSRTSGYEQYF. For the CDR3, the DNA is TGTGCCAGCAGCCGGACTAGCGGCTACGAGCAGTACTTC.

The chain's CDR3 is CASSARENQPQHF. CDR3 bases: TGTGCCAGCAGCGCGAGGGAGAATCAGCCCCAGCATTTT. The chain joins TRBV6-5 to TRBJ1-5, with D hard to call. There are 13 residues in the CDR3. The germline V gene encodes CDR1 MNHEY and CDR2 SVGAGI. With 6 bases removed from V and 4 bases from J, the gap between germline ends came to 10 bases.

The rearrangement links TRBV15 to TRBJ2-3; perhaps TRBD2 as D (6 bases). In germline, CDR1 is LNHNV, CDR2 YYDKDF (reference sequence). The CDR3 is 15 residues long. Trimming stripped 0 bases from V and 1 base from J, with 8 bases between. The CDR3 bases are TGTGCCACCAGCAGAGATAAGCGGGGCACAGATACGCAGTATTTT. Translating gives CATSRDKRGTDTQYF.

The sample holds a few counts of this clone. J is TRBJ2-7 and V is TRBV7-9; TRBD2 is a possible D gene (6 bases). Trimming removed 2 bases from V and 5 bases from J, with 10 bases in between. There are 13 residues in the CDR3. Germline-derived CDR1 and CDR2 are SEHNR and FQNEAQ (reference sequence). In nucleotides, the CDR3 is TGTGCCAGCAGCTTAAGGGGCGGGAACGAGCAGTACTTC. It specifies CASSLRGGNEQYF.